The 32 T cell receptor beta chains in this list originate from one sample, sequenced in a study of blood T cell repertoires in COVID-19. Using immunoSEQ multiplex PCR, the repertoire was profiled, and TCRdb retains in-frame clones only, with some absent. The table records some 150,000 clones, roughly 82% of them present only once. Sequencing was performed on peripheral blood. These receptors were obtained from an older woman with acute or convalescent COVID-19.

The chain employs TRBV6-1 and TRBJ1-5; D is perhaps TRBD1 (6 bases). CDR3 length: 16 residues. Germline assignment: CDR1 MNHNS and CDR2 SASEGT. Trimming took 2 bases from V and 6 from J, leaving 17 bases between them. The CDR3 DNA reads TGTGCCAGCAGTGAATTCTCAACAGGGATTCGTCAGCCCCAGCATTTT. Translated, it gives CASSEFSTGIRQPQHF.

The chain has TRBV28 and TRBJ2-2, with D possibly being TRBD1 (6 bases). CDR1 and CDR2 (germline): MDHEN, SYDVKM. CDR3 size: 14 residues. Between the trimmed V and J ends, which lost 6 bases and 4 bases, there was a span of 12 bases. CDR3 residues: CASSWDISTGELFF. The CDR3 DNA reads TGTGCCAGCAGCTGGGACATTTCCACCGGGGAGCTGTTTTTT.

This clone was seen only once. This chain uses TRBV6-2 or TRBV6-3 with TRBJ2-1; TRBD1 might be the D (5 bases). V was shortened by 4 bases and J by 4 bases, with 5 bases between the two germline ends. Germline V lookup: CDR1 MNHEY, CDR2 SVGEGT. The CDR3 sequence is 12 residues long. The CDR3 reads CASSSGYNEQFF. CDR3 nucleotide sequence: TGTGCCAGCAGTTCAGGGTACAATGAGCAGTTCTTC.

The gene calls are TRBV6-5 and TRBJ2-1, with TRBD2 matching 10 bases. Germline V gene data show CDR1 as MNHEY and CDR2 as SVGAGI. V lost 6 bases and J lost 9; bases outside the gene matches: 5. This CDR3 region has 13 residues. The CDR3 nucleotides are TGTGCCAGCAGGGGTAGACTAGCGGGTGAGCAGTTCTTC. It codes for CASRGRLAGEQFF.

The rearrangement links TRBV9 to TRBJ1-2, with a tentative D call TRBD1 (6 bases). CDR3 length equals 16 residues. The germline gives CDR1 SGDLS, CDR2 YYNGEE. The V gene lost 3 bases and the J gene lost 2 bases, with 17 bases spanning the gap. Here the CDR3 DNA reads TGTGCCAGCAGCGCGGGACATCCGAAGTCCAACTATGGCTACACCTTC. Residues: CASSAGHPKSNYGYTF.

This chain connects TRBV7-2 to TRBJ1-5; TRBD1 matches 10 bases. With V trimmed by 5 bases and J by 7 bases, 11 bases remained unmatched. The CDR3 has 16 residues. Germline CDR1 SGHTA, CDR2 FQGNSA. CDR3 loop: CASSRSPTGGDQPQHF. The CDR3 region has the DNA TGTGCCAGCAGCCGCTCTCCGACAGGGGGCGACCAGCCCCAGCATTTT.

The V gene is TRBV25-1, the J gene TRBJ2-5; 8 nucleotides agree with TRBD1. The CDR3 has 17 residues. V dropped 2 bases and J dropped 4; count of bases not matched to a gene: 12. Germline V CDR1 and CDR2: MGHDK, SYGVNS. Here the CDR3 reads CASSEKGLRGQAETQYF. CDR3 nucleotide sequence: TGTGCCAGCAGTGAAAAGGGCCTGCGGGGACAGGCAGAGACCCAGTACTTC.

J is TRBJ1-1 and V is TRBV5-6; TRBD1 is a possible D gene (5 bases). The CDR3 loop spans 12 amino acids. V was cut by 6 bases and J by 5 bases, with 11 bases left in between. Per germline, CDR1 SGHDT and CDR2 YYEEEE. CDR3 nucleotides: TGTGCCAGCATGGGGGGGAGGACTGAAGCTTTCTTT. Its translation is CASMGGRTEAFF.

The V gene is TRBV5-8, the J gene TRBJ1-4; D perhaps matches TRBD1 (6 bases). Germline V gives CDR1 SGHTS, CDR2 YDEGEE. The V gene lost 4 bases and the J gene lost 5 bases, with 12 bases spanning the gap. The CDR3 runs 14 residues. CDR3 in DNA: TGTGCCAGCAGCCACAGGGTTGTCAATGAAAAACTGTTTTTT. This gives the protein CASSHRVVNEKLFF.

The chain is built from TRBV10-2 and TRBJ1-2; unclear D gene. Germline CDR1 is WSHSY and CDR2 is SAAADI. The CDR3 loop spans 14 amino acids. The V end was cut by 4 bases, the J end by 0 bases, with 9 bases between. CDR3 bases: TGCGCCAGCAGTGGAAGAGGGTCTAACTATGGCTACACCTTC. It translates to CASSGRGSNYGYTF.

CDR3 loop: CASSAGAGTGVYGYTF. The CDR3 DNA follows: TGTGCCAGCAGTGCCGGGGCCGGGACAGGGGTTTACGGCTACACCTTC. This sequence joins TRBV28 and TRBJ1-2, with 10 bases that match TRBD1. Trimming cost V 5 bases and J 8 bases; bases outside gene matches: 14. This CDR3 has 16 amino acids. CDR1 is MDHEN, CDR2 SYDVKM, per germline.

The chain links TRBV5-4 to TRBJ2-5, with TRBD1 as a possible D gene (5 bases). This CDR3 comprises 14 residues. Trimming took off 1 base at V and 2 bases at J, with 9 bases between the two ends. Germline V gene data show CDR1 as SGHNT and CDR2 as YYREEE (reference sequence). The CDR3 loop is CASSLNAGQETQYF. CDR3 DNA sequence: TGTGCCAGCAGCTTGAATGCAGGGCAAGAGACCCAGTACTTC.

The chain combines TRBV7-9 with TRBJ2-3; the match to TRBD2 covers 7 bases. Germline V gene sequence: CDR1 SEHNR, CDR2 FQNEAQ (reference sequence). The CDR3 is made up of 13 amino acids. Trimming at V came to 11 bases and at J to 6 bases, leaving 11 bases not matched to a gene. The CDR3 nucleotides read TGTGCCGGGAGGGGCGGGAGTTCGGATACGCAGTATTTT. This encodes CAGRGGSSDTQYF.

This clone was seen only a few times. V and J are TRBV2 and TRBJ1-4, with TRBD1 matching 8 bases. This CDR3 region has 15 residues. The V segment lost 4 bases and the J segment 6 bases; nucleotides outside the gene matches: 7. CDR1 is SNHLY and CDR2 is FYNNEI in the germline V gene. CDR3 coding DNA: TGTGCCAGCAGTGTTGGACAGGGTCAGGATGAAAAACTGTTTTTT. Amino acids: CASSVGQGQDEKLFF.

This chain uses TRBV3-1 (or the pseudogene TRBV3-2) with TRBJ2-1; TRBD2 agrees at 8 bases. The junction had 5 bases not matched to a gene; V was cut back by 4 bases and J by 3 bases. Germline loops: CDR1 LGHDT, CDR2 YNNKEL (reference sequence). This CDR3 is built from 15 residues. In nucleotides, the CDR3 is TGTGCCAGCAGCCGGCGGGAGGCCATCTACAATGAGCAGTTCTTC. This encodes CASSRREAIYNEQFF.

V and J are TRBV3-1 (or the pseudogene TRBV3-2) and TRBJ1-2; 7 bases agree with TRBD1. The CDR3 consists of 12 residues. Germline trimming cut 4 bases from V and 7 bases from J; bases unmatched to any gene: 3. Germline V lookup: CDR1 LGHDT, CDR2 YNNKEL (reference sequence). The CDR3 region is CASSPTGLGYTF. Here the CDR3 DNA reads TGTGCCAGCAGCCCGACAGGGCTTGGCTACACCTTC.

This clone has more than one count but fewer than ten. The chain has TRBV5-1 and TRBJ2-3, with D possibly being TRBD2 (7 bases). The CDR3 contains 15 residues. Germline-derived CDR1 and CDR2 are SGHRS and YFSETQ. V was pared by 1 base and J by 4 bases, with 13 bases between. In DNA, the CDR3 is TGCGCCAGCAGCTTGCCCGGGGGGCGCCCAGATACGCAGTATTTT. It specifies CASSLPGGRPDTQYF.

J is TRBJ2-3 and V is TRBV2, with D possibly TRBD2 on 5 matching bases. Trimming removed 6 bases at V and 3 bases at J, with 10 bases between. The V gene's germline CDR1 is SNHLY and CDR2 FYNNEI. The CDR3 consists of 13 residues. The CDR3 spells CASRRAGTDTQYF. CDR3 nucleotides: TGTGCCAGCAGGAGGGCCGGGACAGATACGCAGTATTTT.

The CDR3 reads CASRQPGYNEQFF. CDR3 DNA sequence: TGTGCCAGCAGGCAGCCAGGCTACAATGAGCAGTTCTTC. The V gene is TRBV2, the J gene TRBJ2-1; unclear D gene. Looked up from germline, CDR1 is SNHLY and CDR2 is FYNNEI. This CDR3 spans 13 amino acids. The V gene lost 6 bases and the J gene lost 3 bases, with 9 bases spanning the gap.

This sequence joins TRBV19 and TRBJ2-2; TRBD1 agrees at 7 bases. The junction had 8 bases not matched to a gene; V was cut back by 4 bases and J by 0 bases. Germline V gene data show CDR1 as LNHDA and CDR2 as SQIVND (reference sequence). CDR3 length: 17 amino acids. The CDR3: CASSNPGTAANTGELFF. DNA of the CDR3: TGTGCCAGTAGTAACCCCGGGACAGCCGCGAACACCGGGGAGCTGTTTTTT.

The J gene is TRBJ2-5, the V gene TRBV6-5; the match to TRBD1 covers 7 bases. J gave up 4 bases and V 8 bases, and 7 bases lay outside the gene matches. This CDR3 comprises 13 residues. CDR1 MNHEY and CDR2 SVGAGI come from the germline V gene. The CDR3 sequence is CASGDREGETQYF. DNA of the CDR3: TGTGCCAGCGGCGACAGGGAAGGAGAGACCCAGTACTTC.

V gene TRBV18 combines with J gene TRBJ2-1; 7 nucleotides agree with TRBD2. CDR3 length equals 13 residues. After removal of 2 bases from V and 6 bases from J, the junction contained 1 base not matched to a gene. Germline V gives CDR1 KGHSH, CDR2 LQKENI. The CDR3 bases are TGTGCCAGCTCACCAACGGGGGGCAATGAGCAGTTCTTC. It codes for CASSPTGGNEQFF. The full variable domain, in which reference TRBV18 and TRBJ2-1 provide the parts outside the CDR3, is NAGVMQNPRHLVRRRGQEARLRCSPMKGHSHVYWYRQLPEEGLKFMVYLQKENIIDESGMPKERFSAEFPKEGPSILRIQQVVRGDSAAYFCASSPTGGNEQFFGPGTRLTVL.

This clone occurred once. V usage is TRBV5-1 and J usage is TRBJ1-1, with unresolved D. This CDR3 is built from 13 residues. Trimming removed 3 bases from V and 0 bases from J, with 6 bases in between. CDR1 and CDR2 from the germline V gene are SGHRS and YFSETQ. The CDR3 sequence is CASSYTMNTEAFF. As DNA, the CDR3 is TGCGCCAGCAGCTACACGATGAACACTGAAGCTTTCTTT.

The chain carries TRBV28 and TRBJ1-2, with TRBD1 identical over 9 bases. The length of the CDR3 is 16 residues. J gave up 5 bases and V 5 bases, and 12 bases lay outside the gene matches. CDR1 and CDR2 from the germline V gene are MDHEN and SYDVKM. Here the CDR3 reads CASSGGNRGRRYGYTF. CDR3 DNA: TGTGCCAGCAGTGGGGGCAACAGGGGGCGAAGGTATGGCTACACCTTC.

The chain combines TRBV7-8 with TRBJ2-1, with D possibly matching TRBD2 (6 bases). In germline, CDR1 is SGHVS, CDR2 FQNEAQ. V was pared by 5 bases and J by 9 bases, with 14 bases between. The CDR3 is 13 residues long. CDR3 amino acids: CASSPREEGEQFF. For the CDR3, the DNA is TGTGCCAGCAGCCCGCGCGAGGAGGGTGAGCAGTTCTTC.

V usage is TRBV12-3 or TRBV12-4 and J usage is TRBJ2-7, with TRBD2 matching 10 bases. J gave up 3 bases and V 6 bases, and 2 bases lay outside the gene matches. The CDR3 is 13 residues long. This CDR3 reads CASSRTSGYEQYF. The CDR3 nucleotides read TGTGCCAGCAGCCGGACTAGCGGCTACGAGCAGTACTTC.

J is TRBJ1-3 and V is TRBV28; 10 bases line up with TRBD1. There are 16 residues in the CDR3. J was trimmed by 4 bases and V by 7 bases; bases with no gene match: 10. Germline V CDR1 and CDR2: MDHEN, SYDVKM. CDR3 region: CASTILGGQGGNTIYF. CDR3 nucleotides: TGTGCCAGCACCATCCTTGGGGGACAGGGGGGAAACACCATATATTTT.

Written as DNA, the CDR3 is TGTGCCAGCAGTGATTTTACTAGTTCCGGGGAGCTGTTTTTT. Translation gives CASSDFTSSGELFF. The rearrangement joins TRBV25-1 to TRBJ2-2; tentative D call: TRBD2 (5 bases). V lost 3 bases, J lost 6 bases, and 11 bases lay in between. Germline V gene sequence: CDR1 MGHDK, CDR2 SYGVNS. The CDR3 totals 14 residues. The variable domain in full, completed from reference TRBV25-1 and TRBJ2-2, reads EADIYQTPRYLVIGTGKKITLECSQTMGHDKMYWYQQDPGMELHLIHYSYGVNSTEKGDLSSESTVSRIRTEHFPLTLESARPSHTSQYLCASSDFTSSGELFFGEGSRLTVL.

The rearrangement links TRBV5-1 to TRBJ2-2; 11 positions agree with TRBD2. The CDR3 is 16 residues long. With V trimmed by 7 bases and J by 3 bases, 8 bases remained unmatched. Germline V gives CDR1 SGHRS, CDR2 YFSETQ. The CDR3 DNA sequence: TGCGCCAGCTGTACTAGCGGGAGAGCGTACACCGGGGAGCTGTTTTTT. This sequence encodes CASCTSGRAYTGELFF.

V is TRBV28 and J is TRBJ2-7; 9 nucleotides agree with TRBD2. The CDR3 has 15 amino acids. Germline V lookup: CDR1 MDHEN, CDR2 SYDVKM. V lost 6 bases, J lost 0 bases, and 6 bases stayed unmatched. The CDR3 here is CASSTTSGRSYEQYF. In nucleotides, the CDR3 is TGTGCCAGCAGCACCACTAGCGGGCGCTCCTACGAGCAGTACTTC.

The J gene is TRBJ1-1, the V gene TRBV7-9; TRBD1 might be the D (5 bases). The CDR3 loop spans 12 amino acids. CDR1 is SEHNR, CDR2 FQNEAQ, per germline (reference sequence). CDR3 DNA: TGTGTCGGAACGGGGGTGAACACTGAAGCTTTCTTT. It specifies CVGTGVNTEAFF.

This chain links TRBV6-2 or TRBV6-3 with TRBJ2-4; D gene ambiguous. The germline V and J ends were trimmed by 6 bases and 0 bases, with 12 bases remaining between them. The length of the CDR3 is 15 residues. Germline CDR1 reads MNHEY; CDR2 reads SVGEGT. The CDR3 is CASSPLVLAKNIQYF. The CDR3 coding sequence is TGTGCCAGCAGCCCTCTGGTACTAGCCAAAAACATTCAGTACTTC.